The 17 T cell receptor beta chains given below trace back to one sample, sequenced in a study of metastatic and nonmetastatic thyroid tumors. TCRdb reanalyzed the PCR reads with MiXCR. The sample has 75,000 to 100,000 clones; about 13% are singletons. Thyroid surgery was performed in patients who had received no treatment beforehand. Sequenced input: blood. These receptors were collected from a female donor with papillary thyroid cancer or a benign thyroid nodule (not recorded which). Some clones in this sample may be carry-over from other donors' samples.

This clone came up a few times. CDR3 in amino acids: CASSTGGLAGPSYEQYF. The CDR3 DNA follows: TGTGCCAGCAGTACAGGGGGACTAGCGGGCCCGTCCTACGAGCAGTACTTC. The chain links TRBV6-1 to TRBJ2-7; TRBD2 matches 12 bases. The CDR3 sequence is 17 residues long. Germline V CDR1 and CDR2: MNHNS, SASEGT. The V and J ends lost 5 bases and 1 base, in that order; junction bases with no gene match: 9.

The chain employs TRBV18 and TRBJ2-2; no reliable D call. Germline V gene data show CDR1 as KGHSH and CDR2 as LQKENI. There are 15 residues in the CDR3. The V gene lost 3 bases and the J gene lost 8 bases, with 16 bases spanning the gap. The CDR3 is CASSPSAASSGELFF. The CDR3 DNA reads TGTGCCAGCTCACCGTCGGCGGCTTCAAGTGGGGAGCTGTTTTTT.

This clone was observed many times. The chain joins TRBV6-1 to TRBJ1-2, with D possibly TRBD1 on 6 matching bases. Trimming took off 3 bases at V and 10 bases at J, with 9 bases between the two ends. Germline CDR1 reads MNHNS; CDR2 reads SASEGT. The CDR3 consists of 11 residues. Written as DNA, the CDR3 is TGTGCCAGCAGTGATGGACAGTACTACACCTTC. Protein product: CASSDGQYYTF.

This clone was recorded at least ten times. The chain combines TRBV6-5 with TRBJ2-7, with D possibly being TRBD1 or TRBD2 (5 bases each). CDR1 is MNHEY and CDR2 is SVGAGI in the germline V gene. The CDR3 sequence is 16 residues long. The V gene lost 0 bases and the J gene lost 0 bases, with 12 bases spanning the gap. CDR3 bases: TGTGCCAGCAGTTACTCCTCCGGGACGGCCTCCTACGAGCAGTACTTC. Translating gives CASSYSSGTASYEQYF.

This clone was counted ten times or more. The genes are TRBV2 and TRBJ1-6; a possible D gene is TRBD1 (5 bases). In germline, CDR1 is SNHLY, CDR2 FYNNEI. V lost 6 bases to trimming and J lost 5 bases, with 14 bases between them. The CDR3 spans 15 residues. CDR3 sequence: CASRETPTDNSPLHF. CDR3 coding DNA: TGTGCCAGCAGGGAAACCCCGACAGATAATTCACCCCTCCACTTT.

This clone was seen many times. The V gene is TRBV20-1, the J gene TRBJ1-5; 9 bases align to TRBD1. Trimming took 5 bases from V and 6 from J; bases not matched to a gene: 8. The CDR3 length is 14 residues. The germline gives CDR1 DFQATT, CDR2 SNEGSKA (reference sequence). CDR3 bases: TGCAGTGCTGGACGGGACAGGGATAGTCAGCCCCAGCATTTT. Its protein product is CSAGRDRDSQPQHF.

This clone appeared many times. The rearrangement links TRBV7-8 to TRBJ2-7; D gene ambiguous. The ends were cut back, 1 base at V and 5 bases at J, with 6 bases in the middle. Germline CDR1 reads SGHVS; CDR2 reads FQNEAQ. This CDR3 is built from 12 residues. The CDR3 here is CASSLGPDEQYF. CDR3 in DNA: TGTGCCAGCAGCTTAGGTCCGGACGAGCAGTACTTC.

In its sample, this clone was seen many times. The chain uses TRBV4-1 and TRBJ2-4, with D perhaps TRBD2 (5 bases). Trimming cost V 1 base and J 2 bases, with 15 bases left between them. The CDR3 consists of 17 residues. Germline CDR1 is MGHRA and CDR2 is YSYEKL. For the CDR3, the DNA is TGCGCCAGCAGCCAAGGGGAGTGGGTTCGGTCCAAAAACATTCAGTACTTC. It encodes CASSQGEWVRSKNIQYF.

This clone came up many times. The chain is built from TRBV28 and TRBJ1-2; D unclear. Per germline, CDR1 MDHEN and CDR2 SYDVKM. This CDR3 contains 13 residues. V was pared by 5 bases and J by 7 bases, with 14 bases between. CDR3 sequence (DNA): TGTGCCAGCAGTCCCAGGATTATGACTGGCTACACCTTC. Its translation is CASSPRIMTGYTF.

This clone was counted at least ten times. V is TRBV3-1 and J is TRBJ1-1; TRBD1 matches at 7 bases. CDR1 and CDR2 from the germline V gene are LGHDT and YNNKEL (reference sequence). The CDR3 has 13 amino acids. With 6 bases clipped from V and 5 bases from J, the junction kept 6 bases outside the gene matches. CDR3 nucleotide sequence: TGTGCCAGCAGTCAGGGGGGACGGACTGAAGCTTTCTTT. It translates to CASSQGGRTEAFF.

This clone was seen a handful of times. A read error may produce the germline difference seen at one junction end. The chain has TRBV6-6 and TRBJ2-1; a possible D gene is TRBD1 (5 bases). The CDR3 is made up of 14 amino acids. CDR1 is MNHNY and CDR2 is SVGAGI in the germline V gene (reference sequence). The CDR3 DNA follows: TGTGCCAGCATTTACCAGGGCGCCTACAATGAGCAGTTCTTC. As protein: CASIYQGAYNEQFF.

This clone has ten or more counts. The chain combines TRBV18 with TRBJ2-1; 13 nucleotides align to TRBD2. CDR3 size: 16 residues. The trim removed 5 bases at V and 2 bases at J, leaving 3 bases unmatched. Germline lookup yields CDR1 KGHSH and CDR2 LQKENI. The CDR3 DNA sequence: TGTGCCAGCTCAAGCGGACTAGCGGGAGCCTACAATGAGCAGTTCTTC. Translating gives CASSSGLAGAYNEQFF.

Many counts were recorded for this clone. The rearrangement uses TRBV6-1 and TRBJ1-2; D might be TRBD1 (5 bases). The CDR3 is made up of 14 amino acids. V shed 7 bases and J shed 1 base, with 13 bases lying between them. CDR1 is MNHNS, CDR2 SASEGT, per germline. CDR3 amino acids: CASTQRGHNYGYTF. CDR3 nucleotides: TGTGCCAGCACCCAGCGGGGCCATAACTATGGCTACACCTTC.

This clone appeared a few times. A much larger clonotype is one base distant, so this may be a read error. In the same sample, other DNA sequences code for this CDR3. The J gene is TRBJ2-7, the V gene TRBV20-1; TRBD2 agrees at 8 bases. The CDR3 length is 14 residues. Germline CDR1 is DFQATT and CDR2 is SNEGSKA (reference sequence). The trim removed 0 bases at V and 4 bases at J, leaving 5 bases unmatched. Here the CDR3 reads CSARDIAGGYEQYF. In nucleotides, the CDR3 is TGCAGTGCTAGAGATATTGCGGGGGGTTACGAGCAGTACTTC.

This clone was observed at least ten times. This chain links TRBV5-1 with TRBJ2-2; D gene ambiguous. The germline CDR1 and CDR2 sequences are SGHRS and YFSETQ. This CDR3 has 16 residues. The V gene lost 0 bases and the J gene lost 3 bases, with 12 bases spanning the gap. CDR3 residues: CASSLVWTQDTGELFF. CDR3 in DNA: TGCGCCAGCAGCTTGGTGTGGACCCAAGACACCGGGGAGCTGTTTTTT.

This clone turned up a few times. Given a much more abundant clone one base away, this may be a read error. J is TRBJ2-1 and V is TRBV19; 7 positions match TRBD2. V trimming: 6 bases; J trimming: 13 bases; junction bases outside the gene matches: 15. CDR3 length: 14 residues. CDR1 is LNHDA, CDR2 SQIVND, per germline (reference sequence). CDR3 loop: CASRAGVAVGDQFF. The CDR3 nucleotides read TGTGCCAGTAGGGCGGGAGTGGCGGTGGGTGATCAGTTCTTC.

At least ten counts were recorded for this clone. CDR3 DNA sequence: TGCGCCAGCAGCGAACAGGGGAACACTGAAGCTTTCTTT. It codes for CASSEQGNTEAFF. The chain is built from TRBV5-1 and TRBJ1-1, with D possibly TRBD1 on 6 matching bases. This CDR3 has 13 residues. Germline loops: CDR1 SGHRS, CDR2 YFSETQ. Trimming cost V 4 bases and J 1 base, with 8 bases left between them.